Presented here are 16 T cell receptor beta chains from one specimen sequenced in a study of blood T cell repertoires in COVID-19. Repertoires were generated with immunoSEQ multiplex PCR, while TCRdb's copy carries only in-frame clones and drops some. The table shows about 140,000 clones, with around 86% occurring only once. The sample was peripheral blood. These receptors came from a man aged 50 to 59 who had recovered from COVID-19.

The chain couples TRBV18 to TRBJ2-3, with TRBD2 matching 9 bases. The germline gives CDR1 KGHSH, CDR2 LQKENI. CDR3 size: 15 residues. J was trimmed by 4 bases and V by 2 bases; bases with no gene match: 4. CDR3 bases: TGTGCCAGCTCACCAGTTAGCGGGGGCGCAGATACGCAGTATTTT. Translating it yields CASSPVSGGADTQYF. Together with reference TRBV18 and TRBJ2-3, the CDR3 gives the full variable domain: NAGVMQNPRHLVRRRGQEARLRCSPMKGHSHVYWYRQLPEEGLKFMVYLQKENIIDESGMPKERFSAEFPKEGPSILRIQQVVRGDSAAYFCASSPVSGGADTQYFGPGTRLTVL.

The V gene is TRBV11-2, the J gene TRBJ2-2; 11 bases are a match to TRBD2. With 2 bases clipped from V and 7 bases from J, the junction kept 3 bases outside the gene matches. The CDR3 totals 15 residues. Germline V CDR1 and CDR2: SGHAT, FQNNGV. CDR3 sequence reads: CASSLTSGGIGELFF. The CDR3 bases are TGTGCCAGCAGCTTAACTAGCGGGGGTATCGGGGAGCTGTTTTTT. Together with reference TRBV11-2 and TRBJ2-2, the CDR3 gives the full variable domain: EAGVAQSPRYKIIEKRQSVAFWCNPISGHATLYWYQQILGQGPKLLIQFQNNGVVDDSQLPKDRFSAERLKGVDSTLKIQPAKLEDSAVYLCASSLTSGGIGELFFGEGSRLTVL.

This clone was seen a handful of times. V gene TRBV27 combines with J gene TRBJ2-7; D remains unclear. Germline V gene data show CDR1 as MNHEY and CDR2 as SMNVEV (reference sequence). Trimming left V 3 bases short and J 2 bases short, with 17 bases between. This CDR3 contains 16 residues. CDR3 amino acids: CASSFLRRNSPYEQYF. DNA for the CDR3: TGTGCCAGCAGTTTTCTACGAAGAAATTCACCCTACGAGCAGTACTTC.

The chain combines TRBV2 with TRBJ1-3, with D possibly TRBD1 on 6 matching bases. Germline assignment: CDR1 SNHLY and CDR2 FYNNEI. The CDR3 runs to 13 residues. V was trimmed by 9 bases and J by 0 bases, leaving 9 bases between them. The chain's CDR3 is CASRQDSGNTIYF. DNA for the CDR3: TGTGCCAGTCGACAGGACTCTGGAAACACCATATATTTT.

To note about this clone: Other DNA variants within this sample encode the same CDR3. The chain recombines TRBV18 with TRBJ1-3; D gene unclear. Trimming took off 1 base at V and 0 bases at J, with 10 bases between the two ends. Germline CDR1 reads KGHSH; CDR2 reads LQKENI. The CDR3 spans 16 residues. CDR3 DNA sequence: TGTGCCAGCTCACCACAAACGGGGAGCTCTGGAAACACCATATATTTT. It yields the protein CASSPQTGSSGNTIYF.

The chain recombines TRBV7-9 with TRBJ2-7; no clear D gene. CDR3 length equals 12 residues. The germline V gene encodes CDR1 SEHNR and CDR2 FQNEAQ (reference sequence). The V end lost 5 bases, the J end lost 0 bases, and 5 bases lay between the germline ends. DNA of the CDR3: TGTGCCAGCAGCATTAGCTCCTACGAGCAGTACTTC. Translated: CASSISSYEQYF. The variable domain in full, with the rest retrieved from reference TRBV7-9 and TRBJ2-7, is DTGVSQNPRHKITKRGQNVTFRCDPISEHNRLYWYRQTLGQGPEFLTYFQNEAQLEKSRLLSDRFSAERPKGSFSTLEIQRTEQGDSAMYLCASSISSYEQYFGPGTRLTVT.

CDR3 protein: CASSYYAGSQETQYF. The CDR3 coding sequence is TGTGCCAGCAGTTACTATGCAGGGTCGCAAGAGACCCAGTACTTC. The chain is built from TRBV6-5 and TRBJ2-5, with D possibly TRBD1 on 5 matching bases. V gave up 1 base and J gave up 2 bases, with 11 bases separating them. In germline, CDR1 is MNHEY, CDR2 SVGAGI. The CDR3 contains 15 residues.

This clone showed up just a few times. V and J are TRBV6-2 or TRBV6-3 and TRBJ2-1; 8 nucleotides align to TRBD2. V trimming: 6 bases; J trimming: 10 bases; junction bases outside the gene matches: 14. The CDR3 loop spans 15 amino acids. Germline values: CDR1 MNHEY, CDR2 SVGEGT. CDR3 coding DNA: TGTGCCAGCAGCCTGAGCGGGGGTCCCGAGGGGGAGCAGTTCTTC. Amino acids: CASSLSGGPEGEQFF.

Only a few counts were recorded for this clone. The CDR3 is CASSYGTGAMNTEAFF. CDR3 nucleotides: TGTGCCAGCAGTTACGGGACAGGGGCCATGAACACTGAAGCTTTCTTT. The chain uses TRBV6-6 and TRBJ1-1, with 10 bases that match TRBD1. Trimming removed 2 bases from V and 0 bases from J; junction bases left unmatched: 3. Looked up from germline, CDR1 is MNHNY and CDR2 is SVGAGI (reference sequence). The length of the CDR3 is 16 residues.

The gene calls are TRBV19 and TRBJ1-1; the match to TRBD1 covers 11 bases. Germline V gene sequence: CDR1 LNHDA, CDR2 SQIVND (reference sequence). V lost 5 bases, J lost 5 bases, and 4 bases stayed unmatched. This CDR3 is 14 amino acids long. CDR3 in DNA: TGTGCCAGTAGTGGGACAGGGGGAAGTACTGAAGCTTTCTTT. As protein: CASSGTGGSTEAFF.

The chain is built from TRBV5-4 and TRBJ1-1, with unresolved D. Per the germline V gene, CDR1 is SGHNT and CDR2 is YYREEE (reference sequence). V lost 0 bases to trimming and J lost 5 bases, with 11 bases between them. The CDR3 has 14 residues. The CDR3 nucleotides are TGTGCCAGCAGCTTGGGGGAGCGGTGGACTGAAGCTTTCTTT. Encoded protein: CASSLGERWTEAFF.

This chain joins TRBV12-5 and TRBJ2-1; TRBD2 aligns across 14 bases. Unmatched junction bases numbered 6, after V lost 0 bases and J lost 5 bases. CDR1 LGHNT and CDR2 FRNRAP come from the germline V gene. The CDR3 runs to 18 residues. The CDR3: CASGLVLTSGGADNEQFF. DNA for the CDR3: TGTGCTAGTGGTTTGGTACTGACTAGCGGGGGGGCCGACAATGAGCAGTTCTTC.

The rearrangement joins TRBV27 to TRBJ2-7; the D gene is possibly TRBD1 (6 bases). This CDR3 has 13 residues. Germline V gene data show CDR1 as MNHEY and CDR2 as SMNVEV (reference sequence). V was cut by 3 bases and J by 7 bases, with 13 bases left in between. The CDR3 region is CASSFLGAREQYF. As DNA, the CDR3 is TGTGCCAGCAGTTTCTTGGGGGCGCGGGAGCAGTACTTC.

The CDR3 coding sequence is TGTGCCAGCAGCAATTTCGGTGTTAGCTCCTACGAGCAGTACTTC. This codes for CASSNFGVSSYEQYF. The chain links TRBV7-9 to TRBJ2-7; D gene unclear. The CDR3 totals 15 residues. The V gene's germline CDR1 is SEHNR and CDR2 FQNEAQ (reference sequence). V was cut by 5 bases and J by 0 bases, with 14 bases left in between. Full variable domain (outside the CDR3, taken from reference TRBV7-9 and TRBJ2-7): DTGVSQNPRHKITKRGQNVTFRCDPISEHNRLYWYRQTLGQGPEFLTYFQNEAQLEKSRLLSDRFSAERPKGSFSTLEIQRTEQGDSAMYLCASSNFGVSSYEQYFGPGTRLTVT.

The V gene is TRBV7-2, the J gene TRBJ2-3; 15 nucleotides align to TRBD2. The germline V gene has CDR1 SGHTA and CDR2 FQGNSA. V shed 6 bases and J 2 bases; nucleotides not matched to a gene: 12. The CDR3 sequence is 19 residues long. CDR3 protein: CASSRSAGTSGGPTDTQYF. The CDR3 coding sequence is TGTGCCAGCAGTCGCTCTGCCGGGACTAGCGGGGGGCCCACAGATACGCAGTATTTT.

As DNA, the CDR3 is TGTGCCAGCAGCGTAGGAGGCAGGGTCCAAGAGACCCAGTACTTC. Protein: CASSVGGRVQETQYF. The chain carries TRBV9 and TRBJ2-5, with TRBD1 as a possible D gene (5 bases). The length of the CDR3 is 15 residues. From germline, CDR1 is SGDLS and CDR2 YYNGEE. Trimming took off 0 bases at V and 1 base at J, with 10 bases between the two ends.